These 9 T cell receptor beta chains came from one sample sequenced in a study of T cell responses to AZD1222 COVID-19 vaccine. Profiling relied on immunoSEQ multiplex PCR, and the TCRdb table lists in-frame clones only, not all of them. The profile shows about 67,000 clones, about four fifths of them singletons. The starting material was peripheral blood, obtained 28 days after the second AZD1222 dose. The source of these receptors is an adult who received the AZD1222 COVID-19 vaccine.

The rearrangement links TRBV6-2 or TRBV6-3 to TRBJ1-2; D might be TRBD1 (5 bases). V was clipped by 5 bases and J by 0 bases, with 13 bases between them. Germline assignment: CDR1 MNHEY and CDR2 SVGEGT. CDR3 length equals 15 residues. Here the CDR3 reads CASSLPGSANYGYTF. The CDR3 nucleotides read TGTGCCAGCAGTCTTCCAGGGAGCGCTAACTATGGCTACACCTTC.

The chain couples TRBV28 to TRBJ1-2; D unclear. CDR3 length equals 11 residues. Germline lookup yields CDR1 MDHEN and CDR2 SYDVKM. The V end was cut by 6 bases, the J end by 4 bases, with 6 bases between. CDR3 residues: CASRTSYGYTF. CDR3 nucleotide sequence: TGTGCCAGCAGGACGAGCTATGGCTACACCTTC.

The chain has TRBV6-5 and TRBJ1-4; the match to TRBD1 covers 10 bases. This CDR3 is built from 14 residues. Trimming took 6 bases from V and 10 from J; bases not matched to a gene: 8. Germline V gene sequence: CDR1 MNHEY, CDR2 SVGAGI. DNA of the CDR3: TGTGCCAGCAGGAGGGACAGGGGAAGTGGAAAACTGTTTTTT. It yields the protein CASRRDRGSGKLFF.

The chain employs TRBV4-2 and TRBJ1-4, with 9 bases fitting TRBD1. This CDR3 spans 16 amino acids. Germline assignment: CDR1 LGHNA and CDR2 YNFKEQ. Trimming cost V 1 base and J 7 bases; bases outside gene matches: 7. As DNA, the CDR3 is TGTGCCAGCAGCCAAGCGTCCGGGACAGGGAGTGAAAAACTGTTTTTT. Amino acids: CASSQASGTGSEKLFF.

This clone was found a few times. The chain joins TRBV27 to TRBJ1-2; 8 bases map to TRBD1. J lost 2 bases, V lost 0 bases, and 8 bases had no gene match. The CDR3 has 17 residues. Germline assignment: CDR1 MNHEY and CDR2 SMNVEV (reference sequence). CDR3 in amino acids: CASSLSSGQGPNYGYTF. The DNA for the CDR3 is TGTGCCAGCAGTTTATCCTCTGGACAGGGCCCCAACTATGGCTACACCTTC.

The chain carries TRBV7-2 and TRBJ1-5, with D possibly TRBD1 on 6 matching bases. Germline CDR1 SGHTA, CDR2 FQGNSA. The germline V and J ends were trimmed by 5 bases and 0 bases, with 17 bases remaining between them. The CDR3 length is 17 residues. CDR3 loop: CASSPRGIGYSNQPQHF. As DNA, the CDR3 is TGTGCCAGCAGCCCAAGGGGGATAGGGTATAGCAATCAGCCCCAGCATTTT.

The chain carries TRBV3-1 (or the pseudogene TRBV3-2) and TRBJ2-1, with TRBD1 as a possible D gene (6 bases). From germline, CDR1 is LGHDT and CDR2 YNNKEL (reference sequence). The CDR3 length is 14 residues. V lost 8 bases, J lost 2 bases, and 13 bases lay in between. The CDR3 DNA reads TGTGCCAGCGCCCCAGGGGTTGCCTACAATGAGCAGTTCTTC. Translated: CASAPGVAYNEQFF.

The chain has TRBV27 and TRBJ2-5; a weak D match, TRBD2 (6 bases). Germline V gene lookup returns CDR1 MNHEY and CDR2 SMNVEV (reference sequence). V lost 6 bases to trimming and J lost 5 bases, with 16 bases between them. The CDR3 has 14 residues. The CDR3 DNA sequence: TGTGCCAGCAGCTTTTCCCCGGCGGGGGAGACCCAGTACTTC. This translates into CASSFSPAGETQYF.

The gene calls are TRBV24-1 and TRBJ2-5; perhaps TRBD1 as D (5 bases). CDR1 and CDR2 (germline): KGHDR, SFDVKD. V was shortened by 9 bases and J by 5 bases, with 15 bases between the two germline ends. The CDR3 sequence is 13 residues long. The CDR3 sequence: CATAGAMPETQYF. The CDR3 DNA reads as TGTGCCACCGCTGGGGCCATGCCGGAGACCCAGTACTTC.